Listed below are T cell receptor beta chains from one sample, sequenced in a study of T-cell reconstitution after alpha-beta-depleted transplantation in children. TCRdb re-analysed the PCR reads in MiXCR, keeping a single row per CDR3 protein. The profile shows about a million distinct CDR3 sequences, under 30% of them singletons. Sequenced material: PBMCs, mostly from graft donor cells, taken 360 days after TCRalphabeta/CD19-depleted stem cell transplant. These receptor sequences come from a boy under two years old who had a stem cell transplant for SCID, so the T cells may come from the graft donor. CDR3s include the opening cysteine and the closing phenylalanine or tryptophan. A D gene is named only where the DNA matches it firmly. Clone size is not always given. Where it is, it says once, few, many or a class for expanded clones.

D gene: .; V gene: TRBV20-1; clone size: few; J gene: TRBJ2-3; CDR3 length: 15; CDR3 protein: CSAYVMGGVTDTQYF; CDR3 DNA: TGCAGTGCCTACGTTATGGGGGGCGTCACAGATACGCAGTATTTT
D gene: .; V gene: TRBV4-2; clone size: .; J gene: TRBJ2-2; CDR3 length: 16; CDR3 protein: CASSQAFQRATGELFF; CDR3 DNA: TGTGCCAGCAGCCAAGCCTTTCAGCGAGCCACCGGGGAGCTGTTTTTT
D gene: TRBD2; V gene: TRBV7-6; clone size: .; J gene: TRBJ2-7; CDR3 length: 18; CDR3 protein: CASSQQNLLAGVRGEQYF; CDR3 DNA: TGTGCCAGCAGCCAGCAAAATTTACTAGCGGGGGTTCGAGGGGAGCAGTACTTC
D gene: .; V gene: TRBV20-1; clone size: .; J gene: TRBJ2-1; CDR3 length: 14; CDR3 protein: CSAVDGDSYNEQFF; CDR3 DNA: TGCAGTGCTGTTGACGGGGACTCCTACAATGAGCAGTTCTTC
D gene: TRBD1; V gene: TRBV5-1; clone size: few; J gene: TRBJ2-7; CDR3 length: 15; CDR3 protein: CASSLAPGQGNEQYF; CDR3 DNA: TGCGCCAGCAGCTTGGCCCCGGGACAGGGCAACGAGCAGTACTTC
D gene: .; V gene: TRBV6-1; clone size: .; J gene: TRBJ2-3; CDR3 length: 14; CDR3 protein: CASSRTVLTDTQYF; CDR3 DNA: TGTGCCAGCAGCAGGACAGTCCTCACAGATACGCAGTATTTT
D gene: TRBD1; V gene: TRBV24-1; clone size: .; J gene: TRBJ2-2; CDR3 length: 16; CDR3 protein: CATREAGTGNTGELFF; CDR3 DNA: TGTGCCACCAGAGAAGCCGGGACAGGGAACACCGGGGAGCTGTTTTTT
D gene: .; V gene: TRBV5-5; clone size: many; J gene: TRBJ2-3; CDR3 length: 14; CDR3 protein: CASSLRDYTDTQYF; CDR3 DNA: TGTGCCAGCAGCTTGCGGGATTACACAGATACGCAGTATTTT
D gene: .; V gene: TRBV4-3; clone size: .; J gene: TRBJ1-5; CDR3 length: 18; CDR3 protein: CASSQDPPRDYSNQPQHF; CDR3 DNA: TGCGCCAGCAGCCAAGATCCGCCCAGGGACTATAGCAATCAGCCCCAGCATTTT
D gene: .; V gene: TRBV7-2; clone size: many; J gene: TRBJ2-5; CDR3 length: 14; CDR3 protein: CASSFRGQGETQYF; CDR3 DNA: TGTGCCAGCAGCTTTCGGGGGCAGGGAGAGACCCAGTACTTC
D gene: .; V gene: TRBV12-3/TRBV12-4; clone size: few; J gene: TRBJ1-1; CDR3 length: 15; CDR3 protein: CASSLRATRNTEAFF; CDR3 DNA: TGTGCCAGCAGTTTACGGGCCACACGGAACACTGAAGCTTTCTTT
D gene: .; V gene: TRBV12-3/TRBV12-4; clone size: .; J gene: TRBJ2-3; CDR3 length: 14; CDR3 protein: CASSPFMKVDTQYF; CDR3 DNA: TGTGCCAGCAGCCCCTTCATGAAGGTAGATACGCAGTATTTT
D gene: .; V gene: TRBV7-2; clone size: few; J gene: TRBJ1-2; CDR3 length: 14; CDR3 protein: CASSLAGGTYGYTF; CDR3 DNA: TGTGCCAGCAGCTTAGCTGGGGGAACCTATGGCTACACCTTC
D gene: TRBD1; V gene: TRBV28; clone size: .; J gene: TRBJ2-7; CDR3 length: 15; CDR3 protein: CASSTPGQGIWSRYF; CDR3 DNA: TGTGCCAGCAGTACCCCAGGACAGGGTATTTGGTCACGGTACTTC
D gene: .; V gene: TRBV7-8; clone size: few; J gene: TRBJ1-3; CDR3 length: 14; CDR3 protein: CASRPSWAGNTIYF; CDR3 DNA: TGTGCCAGCAGACCCTCTTGGGCAGGAAACACCATATATTTT
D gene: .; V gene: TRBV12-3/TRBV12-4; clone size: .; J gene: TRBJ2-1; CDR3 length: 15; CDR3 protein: CASSESRDLANEQFF; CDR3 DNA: TGTGCCAGCAGTGAATCCCGGGACCTTGCCAATGAGCAGTTCTTC
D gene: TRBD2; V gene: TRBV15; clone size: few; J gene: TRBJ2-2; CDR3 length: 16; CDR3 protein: CATSRVDGGDTGELFF; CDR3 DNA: TGTGCCACCAGCAGAGTCGACGGGGGGGACACCGGGGAGCTGTTTTTT
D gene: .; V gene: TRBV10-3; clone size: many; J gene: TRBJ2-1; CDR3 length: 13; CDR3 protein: CAISESSDNEQFF; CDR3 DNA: TGTGCCATCAGTGAGTCGTCAGACAATGAGCAGTTCTTC
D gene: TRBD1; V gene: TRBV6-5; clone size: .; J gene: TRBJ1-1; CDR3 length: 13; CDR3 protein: CASSYYGQGEAFF; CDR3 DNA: TGTGCCAGCAGTTACTACGGACAGGGAGAAGCTTTCTTT
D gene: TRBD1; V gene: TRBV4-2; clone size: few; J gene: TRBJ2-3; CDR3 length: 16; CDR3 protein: CASSQGDRPNTDTQYF; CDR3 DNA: TGTGCCAGCAGCCAAGGGGACAGGCCCAACACAGATACGCAGTATTTT
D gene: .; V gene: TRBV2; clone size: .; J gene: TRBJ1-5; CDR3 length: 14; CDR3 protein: CASRIGRDNQPQHF; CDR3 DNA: TGTGCCAGCAGAATCGGCAGAGACAATCAGCCCCAGCATTTT
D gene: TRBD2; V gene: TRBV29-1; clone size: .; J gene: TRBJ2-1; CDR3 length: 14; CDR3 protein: CSSITGTSNSEQFF; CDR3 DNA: TGCAGCTCAATCACCGGGACTAGTAATAGTGAGCAGTTCTTC
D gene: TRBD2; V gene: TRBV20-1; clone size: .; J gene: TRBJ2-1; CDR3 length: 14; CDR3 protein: CSSAAGVSYNEQFF; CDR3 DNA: TGCTCCTCGGCCGCGGGGGTCTCCTACAATGAGCAGTTCTTC
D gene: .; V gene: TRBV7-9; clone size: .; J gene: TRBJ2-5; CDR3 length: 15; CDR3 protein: CASSLALASIWAQYF; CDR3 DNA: TGTGCCAGCAGCTTAGCGCTCGCCAGTATATGGGCCCAGTACTTC
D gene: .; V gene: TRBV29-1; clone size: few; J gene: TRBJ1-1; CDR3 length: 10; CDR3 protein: CSARDAEAFF; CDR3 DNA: TGCAGCGCCCGTGACGCTGAAGCTTTCTTT
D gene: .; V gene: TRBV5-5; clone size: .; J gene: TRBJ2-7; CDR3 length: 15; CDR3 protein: CASSSRIAAHYEQYF; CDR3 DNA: TGTGCCAGCAGCTCCAGGATAGCCGCGCACTACGAGCAGTACTTC
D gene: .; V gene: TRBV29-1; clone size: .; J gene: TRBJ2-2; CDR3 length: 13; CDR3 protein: CSGTGPNTGELFF; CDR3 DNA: TGCAGTGGAACAGGACCGAACACCGGGGAGCTGTTTTTT
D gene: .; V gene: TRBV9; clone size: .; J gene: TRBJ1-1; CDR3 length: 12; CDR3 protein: CASTGLGAEAFF; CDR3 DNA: TGTGCCAGCACCGGGTTGGGGGCTGAAGCTTTCTTT
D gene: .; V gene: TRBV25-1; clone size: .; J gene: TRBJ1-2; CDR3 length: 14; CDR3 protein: CASSEMGGGYGYTF; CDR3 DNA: TGTGCCAGCAGTGAGATGGGGGGCGGATATGGCTACACCTTC
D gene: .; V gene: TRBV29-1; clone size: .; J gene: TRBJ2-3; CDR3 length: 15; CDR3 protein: CSVEDPGLGTDTQYF; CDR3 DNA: TGCAGCGTTGAAGATCCGGGGTTGGGGACAGATACGCAGTATTTT
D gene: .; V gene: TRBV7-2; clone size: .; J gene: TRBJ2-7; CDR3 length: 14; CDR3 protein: CASSWRRISYEQYF; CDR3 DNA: TGTGCCAGCAGCTGGCGACGGATTTCCTACGAGCAGTACTTC
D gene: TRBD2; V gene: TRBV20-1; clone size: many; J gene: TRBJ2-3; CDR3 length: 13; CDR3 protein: CSARLAGADTQYF; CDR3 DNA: TGCAGTGCAAGACTAGCGGGGGCAGATACGCAGTATTTT
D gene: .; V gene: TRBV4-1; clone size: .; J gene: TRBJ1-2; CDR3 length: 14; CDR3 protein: CASSPFPEKHGYTF; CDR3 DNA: TGCGCCAGCAGCCCGTTCCCAGAGAAGCATGGCTACACCTTC
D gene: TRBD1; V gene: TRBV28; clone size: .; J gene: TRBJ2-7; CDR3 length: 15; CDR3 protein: CASRIGRTGGYEQYF; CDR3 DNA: TGTGCCAGCAGAATAGGGAGGACAGGGGGCTACGAGCAGTACTTC
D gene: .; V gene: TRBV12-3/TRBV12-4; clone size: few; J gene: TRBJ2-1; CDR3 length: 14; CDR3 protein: CASSPRDANEAAFF; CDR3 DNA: TGTGCCAGCAGTCCTCGGGACGCAAACGAGGCGGCGTTCTTC
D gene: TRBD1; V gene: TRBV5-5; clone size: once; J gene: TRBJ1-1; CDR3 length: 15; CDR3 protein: CASLRQGTLNTEAFF; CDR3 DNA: TGTGCCAGCCTCCGACAGGGAACCTTGAACACTGAAGCTTTCTTT
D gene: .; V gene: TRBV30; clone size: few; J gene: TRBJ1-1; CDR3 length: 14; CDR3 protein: CAWSMGRLTTEAFF; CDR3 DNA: TGTGCCTGGAGTATGGGGAGATTGACGACTGAAGCTTTCTTT
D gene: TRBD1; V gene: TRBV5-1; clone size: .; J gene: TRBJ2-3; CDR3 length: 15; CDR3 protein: CASGPTGASTDTQYF; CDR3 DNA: TGCGCCAGCGGACCGACAGGGGCAAGCACAGATACGCAGTATTTT
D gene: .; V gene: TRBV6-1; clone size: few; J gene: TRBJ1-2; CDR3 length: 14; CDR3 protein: CASSWDGTPAGYTF; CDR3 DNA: TGTGCCAGCAGCTGGGACGGGACTCCGGCGGGCTACACCTTC